A single sample is the source of the 30 T cell receptor beta chains below, sequenced in a study of regulatory T cells in long-lasting Graves disease (dated by TCRdb to about 2021). The time point label here, explained by the study, means: newly diagnosed GD, antithyroid drugs for less than 3 months. RNA was extracted from PBMCs in TRIzol for both TCR sequencing and RNA sequencing. Preparation of the library involved multiplex PCR. The sequencer was an Illumina HiSeq 4000. TCR beta libraries were built with iRepertoire HTBI primers and Arm-PCR amplification of CDR3 regions. TCRdb took the public reads, trimmed them with fastp at Q25, ran MiXCR for clone calling and kept in-frame beta chains. Each CDR3 protein appears once, grouped with its most common genes and DNA. A total of roughly 610,000 distinct CDR3 sequences appear in this sample, under 20% of them only once. About 17% of the sample is taken by the ten largest.

The same data also contributed to another study, on T cells in Graves' hyperthyroidism and ophthalmopathy.

The specimen comprised peripheral blood mononuclear cells (PBMCs), sampled at new diagnosis, from a patient treated with antithyroid drugs. The receptor set was obtained from a woman aged 25 to 45 with Graves disease. Donor details come from another sample of the same person, matched by shared clones.

The rearrangement links TRBV30 to TRBJ1-5; TRBD1 agrees at 10 bases. Trimming removed 3 bases from V and 3 bases from J; junction bases left unmatched: 11. This CDR3 is built from 17 residues. The V gene's germline CDR1 is GTSNPN and CDR2 SVGIG (reference sequence). CDR3 region: CAWSKGTGEWDNQPQHF. The CDR3 bases are TGTGCCTGGAGCAAAGGGACAGGGGAATGGGACAATCAGCCCCAGCATTTT.

Only a few counts were recorded for this clonotype. This chain uses TRBV25-1 with TRBJ1-2; possibly TRBD1 for D (6 bases). The CDR3 runs 16 residues. Germline CDR1 MGHDK, CDR2 SYGVNS. The germline V and J ends were trimmed by 1 base and 4 bases, with 16 bases remaining between them. The chain's CDR3 is CASSESGVSDSYGYTF. Written as DNA, the CDR3 is TGTGCCAGCAGTGAATCGGGAGTCTCGGACAGCTATGGCTACACCTTC.

The table lists this clonotype with many counts. The J gene is TRBJ2-1, the V gene TRBV27, with 7 bases identical to TRBD1. The CDR3 has 14 amino acids. The trim removed 10 bases at V and 2 bases at J, leaving 8 bases unmatched. The germline V gene encodes CDR1 MNHEY and CDR2 SMNVEV (reference sequence). In nucleotides, the CDR3 is TGTGCCATCCGCCGGACAGGTACCTACAATGAGCAGTTCTTC. Protein: CAIRRTGTYNEQFF.

This clonotype was recorded many times. V and J are TRBV11-3 and TRBJ1-1, with D possibly being TRBD1 (5 bases). The V and J ends lost 0 bases and 8 bases respectively, with 10 bases between them. In germline, CDR1 is SGHNT, CDR2 YENEEA. The CDR3 runs 13 residues. This CDR3 is CASSLDTGPEAFF. DNA of the CDR3: TGTGCCAGCAGCTTAGATACGGGGCCCGAAGCTTTCTTT.

This clonotype was seen more than once but under ten times. This sequence joins TRBV25-1 and TRBJ2-4; D gene unclear. Trimming stripped 5 bases from V and 7 bases from J, with 15 bases between. CDR3 length: 14 residues. Germline CDR1 reads MGHDK; CDR2 reads SYGVNS. The CDR3 DNA is TGTGCCAGCAGTTTCGGTCCGTCGGGCAACATTCAGTACTTC. Translating it yields CASSFGPSGNIQYF.

This clonotype was seen more than once but under ten times. The gene calls are TRBV30 and TRBJ1-2; D may be TRBD1 (6 bases). Germline assignment: CDR1 GTSNPN and CDR2 SVGIG (reference sequence). The V and J ends lost 2 bases and 6 bases respectively, with 16 bases between them. This CDR3 has 14 amino acids. The chain's CDR3 is CAWSKRGGGDGYTF. The DNA for the CDR3 is TGTGCCTGGAGTAAAAGAGGGGGGGGCGATGGCTACACCTTC.

The rearrangement links TRBV4-2 to TRBJ1-1; perhaps TRBD1 as D (5 bases). V was cut by 6 bases and J by 6 bases, with 20 bases left in between. Germline V gene data show CDR1 as LGHNA and CDR2 as YNFKEQ. The length of the CDR3 is 15 residues. CDR3 in DNA: TGTGCCAGCAGGCCCGCTGGGGGTTTCAACGCTGAAGCTTTCTTT. Its translation is CASRPAGGFNAEAFF.

This clonotype came up a few times. V and J are TRBV7-9 and TRBJ2-5; tentatively, D is TRBD2 (6 bases). The CDR3 loop spans 16 amino acids. Germline CDR1 reads SEHNR; CDR2 reads FQNEAQ (reference sequence). V dropped 5 bases and J dropped 5 bases, with 21 bases sitting between them. The CDR3: CASSGGAPGPGETQYF. The DNA for the CDR3 is TGTGCCAGCAGCGGAGGGGCGCCCGGGCCGGGGGAGACCCAGTACTTC.

This clonotype was found many times. The chain combines TRBV7-8 with TRBJ1-1; D is perhaps TRBD1 (5 bases). Germline V gene data show CDR1 as SGHVS and CDR2 as FQNEAQ. Trimming pared 5 bases from V and 5 bases from J, leaving 15 bases between. The CDR3 length is 14 residues. DNA of the CDR3: TGTGCCAGCAGCCTGGGGGTTATTGGGACTGAAGCTTTCTTT. Protein sequence: CASSLGVIGTEAFF.

This clonotype was seen a few times. This chain uses TRBV20-1 with TRBJ2-4; 7 nucleotides agree with TRBD1. In germline, CDR1 is DFQATT, CDR2 SNEGSKA (reference sequence). The CDR3 consists of 16 residues. Trimming at V came to 6 bases and at J to 0 bases, leaving 11 bases not matched to a gene. CDR3 DNA: TGCAGTGCACTGGGGACAGCGAATATAGCCAAAAACATTCAGTACTTC. This translates into CSALGTANIAKNIQYF.

V usage is TRBV6-2 or TRBV6-3 and J usage is TRBJ2-3; TRBD2 is a possible D gene (6 bases). Trimming cost V 6 bases and J 1 base, with 14 bases left between them. Germline loops: CDR1 MNHEY, CDR2 SVGEGT. The CDR3 is 15 amino acids. CDR3 in amino acids: CASRGGEVGTDTQYF. CDR3 DNA: TGTGCCAGCAGAGGAGGGGAGGTGGGCACAGATACGCAGTATTTT.

The rearrangement links TRBV14 to TRBJ1-1; D remains unclear. This CDR3 spans 15 amino acids. Germline values: CDR1 SGHDN, CDR2 FVKESK. V was pared by 4 bases and J by 1 base, with 13 bases between. The CDR3 reads CASSPLDARNTEAFF. The CDR3 DNA follows: TGTGCCAGCAGCCCCTTGGATGCCCGGAACACTGAAGCTTTCTTT.

This clonotype has a handful of counts. The CDR3 DNA sequence: TGTGCCAGCAGCCCCATGGGCACGCAGTATTTT. Translation gives CASSPMGTQYF. The chain employs TRBV28 and TRBJ2-3; D is unclear. V was shortened by 6 bases and J by 9 bases, with 10 bases between the two germline ends. This CDR3 has 11 residues. Per germline, CDR1 MDHEN and CDR2 SYDVKM.

In this sample, this clonotype turned up many times. The rearrangement joins TRBV7-2 to TRBJ2-1; TRBD2 matches at 9 bases. V was pared by 5 bases and J by 2 bases, with 4 bases of the junction left unmatched. The CDR3 runs 15 residues. CDR1 and CDR2 (germline): SGHTA, FQGNSA. The chain's CDR3 is CASSPWTSAYNEQFF. DNA of the CDR3: TGTGCCAGCAGCCCCTGGACTAGCGCCTACAATGAGCAGTTCTTC. The entire variable domain, with the rest obtained from reference TRBV7-2 and TRBJ2-1, is as follows: GAGVSQSPSNKVTEKGKDVELRCDPISGHTALYWYRQSLGQGLEFLIYFQGNSAPDKSGLPSDRFSAERTGGSVSTLTIQRTQQEDSAVYLCASSPWTSAYNEQFFGPGTRLTVL.

This clonotype was recorded a few times. V and J are TRBV12-3 or TRBV12-4 and TRBJ2-2; D is perhaps TRBD1 (6 bases). V shed 6 bases and J shed 2 bases, with 7 bases lying between them. The CDR3 totals 13 residues. The CDR3: CASRDRNTGELFF. The CDR3, as DNA: TGTGCCAGCAGGGACAGAAACACCGGGGAGCTGTTTTTT.

This clonotype was observed a few times. This chain links TRBV18 with TRBJ1-2; perhaps TRBD1 as D (6 bases). The CDR3 is 13 residues long. From germline, CDR1 is KGHSH and CDR2 LQKENI. Trimming stripped 3 bases from V and 10 bases from J, with 15 bases between. The CDR3 spells CASSPPGVLDYTF. The CDR3 coding sequence is TGTGCCAGCTCACCGCCAGGGGTACTTGACTACACCTTC. The full variable domain, rest sourced from reference TRBV18 and TRBJ1-2, is NAGVMQNPRHLVRRRGQEARLRCSPMKGHSHVYWYRQLPEEGLKFMVYLQKENIIDESGMPKERFSAEFPKEGPSILRIQQVVRGDSAAYFCASSPPGVLDYTFGSGTRLTVV.

The chain carries TRBV14 and TRBJ1-1; D might be TRBD1 (5 bases). Germline V gene lookup returns CDR1 SGHDN and CDR2 FVKESK. The CDR3 spans 16 residues. V was cut by 1 base and J by 0 bases, with 12 bases left in between. In DNA, the CDR3 is TGTGCCAGCAGCCAAGTGGTGGGGCGTATGAACACTGAAGCTTTCTTT. Protein product: CASSQVVGRMNTEAFF.

This clonotype was observed a few times. The V gene is TRBV30, the J gene TRBJ1-4; D gene ambiguous. CDR3 length equals 14 residues. Germline CDR1 is GTSNPN and CDR2 is SVGIG (reference sequence). V was cut by 0 bases and J by 8 bases, with 13 bases left in between. The CDR3 is CAWSVLGTGEKLFF. CDR3 bases: TGTGCCTGGAGTGTACTCGGAACTGGGGAAAAACTGTTTTTT.

The chain combines TRBV4-1 with TRBJ1-1; D uncertain. Trimming took off 7 bases at V and 0 bases at J, with 12 bases between the two ends. This CDR3 has 14 amino acids. Germline V gene lookup returns CDR1 MGHRA and CDR2 YSYEKL. As DNA, the CDR3 is TGCGCCAGCACCCCACGGGGATTGAACACTGAAGCTTTCTTT. This gives the protein CASTPRGLNTEAFF.

This clonotype was picked up many times. The chain is built from TRBV28 and TRBJ2-3; D may be TRBD2 (6 bases). CDR1 MDHEN and CDR2 SYDVKM come from the germline V gene. Trimming took 6 bases from V and 6 from J, leaving 13 bases between them. The CDR3 is 13 residues long. The CDR3, as DNA: TGTGCCAGCAGAATGGGGGGATGGGATACGCAGTATTTT. It codes for CASRMGGWDTQYF.

The table lists this clonotype with many counts. The chain carries TRBV20-1 and TRBJ2-7; TRBD1 matches 7 bases. Trimming at V came to 2 bases and at J to 0 bases, leaving 7 bases not matched to a gene. Germline CDR1 DFQATT, CDR2 SNEGSKA (reference sequence). The CDR3 has 15 residues. The CDR3 nucleotides read TGCAGTGCTAGATTCGCCGGACAGGCCTCCTACGAGCAGTACTTC. It encodes CSARFAGQASYEQYF.

In its sample, this clonotype was seen many times. The chain is built from TRBV2 and TRBJ1-5; D is ambiguous. The CDR3 length is 12 residues. Trimming removed 6 bases at V and 3 bases at J, with 6 bases between. Germline CDR1 SNHLY, CDR2 FYNNEI. Here the CDR3 reads CASRGDNQPQHF. CDR3 nucleotides: TGTGCCAGCAGGGGTGACAATCAGCCCCAGCATTTT.

This clonotype was seen more than once but under ten times. The genes are TRBV11-3 and TRBJ2-2; no clear D. This CDR3 region has 16 residues. Germline V gene sequence: CDR1 SGHNT, CDR2 YENEEA. With 5 bases removed from V and 4 bases from J, the gap between germline ends came to 17 bases. CDR3 protein: CASSPWVGFGTGELFF. The DNA of the CDR3 is TGTGCCAGCAGCCCTTGGGTCGGTTTTGGCACCGGGGAGCTGTTTTTT.

On this clonotype itself: Since a much larger clone is just one base distant, this may be a read error. The rearrangement uses TRBV6-9 and TRBJ1-5; TRBD1 aligns across 7 bases. CDR1 and CDR2 from the germline V gene are MNHGY and SVAAGI. This CDR3 contains 19 residues. V trimming: 4 bases; J trimming: 0 bases; junction bases outside the gene matches: 15. The DNA for the CDR3 is TGTGCCAGCAGTTGCCCGGTACCCGGGACAGCACATAGCAATCAGCCCCAGCATTTT. Protein: CASSCPVPGTAHSNQPQHF.

This clonotype has a count of ten or more. V is TRBV5-1 and J is TRBJ1-2; tentatively, D is TRBD1 (5 bases). The CDR3 length is 14 residues. The V gene's germline CDR1 is SGHRS and CDR2 YFSETQ. The V end lost 3 bases, the J end lost 6 bases, and 15 bases lay between the germline ends. CDR3 loop: CASSSLTGEDGYTF. DNA for the CDR3: TGCGCCAGCAGCTCGTTAACAGGAGAGGATGGCTACACCTTC.

This clonotype has ten or more counts. The chain uses TRBV7-2 and TRBJ1-1; the D is unclear. V was pared by 5 bases and J by 2 bases, with 12 bases between. This CDR3 comprises 14 residues. Germline V lookup: CDR1 SGHTA, CDR2 FQGNSA. CDR3 sequence (DNA): TGTGCCAGCAGCGTCCAGGCCGGCAACACTGAAGCTTTCTTT. This translates into CASSVQAGNTEAFF.

The chain has TRBV27 and TRBJ1-3; TRBD1 might be the D (6 bases). CDR1 and CDR2 (germline): MNHEY, SMNVEV (reference sequence). This CDR3 comprises 15 residues. The ends were cut back, 6 bases at V and 4 bases at J, with 16 bases in the middle. The CDR3 sequence is CASSLTGPFGNTIYF. The CDR3 DNA reads TGTGCCAGCAGCCTTACAGGGCCCTTCGGAAACACCATATATTTT.

The chain couples TRBV7-2 to TRBJ2-7; D is possibly TRBD1 or TRBD2 (7 bases each). This CDR3 contains 15 residues. The V end was cut by 4 bases, the J end by 12 bases, with 25 bases between. CDR1 and CDR2 from the germline V gene are SGHTA and FQGNSA. The CDR3: CASSSQGGMAVGLYF. The CDR3 bases are TGTGCCAGCAGCTCCCAGGGGGGGATGGCGGTTGGGCTGTACTTC.

This chain connects TRBV20-1 to TRBJ2-1; D gene ambiguous. CDR3 length: 12 residues. Germline CDR1 reads DFQATT; CDR2 reads SNEGSKA (reference sequence). Trimming cost V 0 bases and J 5 bases, with 5 bases left between them. CDR3 nucleotides: TGCAGTGCTAGAGATTACAACAATGAGCAGTTCTTC. It encodes CSARDYNNEQFF.

This clonotype appeared many times. The genes are TRBV5-1 and TRBJ1-2; D gene ambiguous. V gave up 1 base and J gave up 5 bases, with 9 bases separating them. CDR1 SGHRS and CDR2 YFSETQ come from the germline V gene. This CDR3 comprises 13 residues. The DNA for the CDR3 is TGCGCCAGCAGCTTGAAGCCCGAGTATGGCTACACCTTC. As protein: CASSLKPEYGYTF.